The 28 T cell receptor beta chains reported below all come from one sample, sequenced in a study of Graves' ophthalmopathy and Graves' hyperthyroidism (dated by TCRdb to 2016 to 2018). Data came from an Illumina HiSeq 2000. TCR beta CDR3 regions were amplified from RNA transcripts for repertoire sequencing. The first round of RT-PCR was done with HTBI primers and the Qiagen OneStep RT-PCR kit, and was followed by a second round of multiplex PCR, then size selection and purification. The public sequencing data were trimmed at Q25 with fastp and processed into clonotypes with MiXCR by TCRdb, which kept only in-frame beta chains. CDR3 protein sequences are deduplicated, and each keeps its most common genes and DNA. This sample gives about 740,000 distinct CDR3 sequences in total; 40% of them show up just once. 40% to 55% of the sample goes to the ten largest clones. The sequencing input was peripheral blood. These receptors originate from an adult man with Graves' ophthalmopathy.

This clonotype occurred a few times. This chain uses TRBV20-1 with TRBJ2-7, with D possibly being TRBD1 or TRBD2 (5 bases each). From germline, CDR1 is DFQATT and CDR2 SNEGSKA (reference sequence). Between the trimmed V and J ends, which lost 4 bases and 7 bases, there was a span of 14 bases. This CDR3 has 12 residues. CDR3 bases: TGCAGTGCTAAGGGGAGAAGAGGAGAGCAGTACTTC. It codes for CSAKGRRGEQYF.

Many counts were recorded for this clonotype. The chain has TRBV11-2 and TRBJ1-1; D gene ambiguous. This CDR3 contains 14 residues. Germline V gene data show CDR1 as SGHAT and CDR2 as FQNNGV. Trimming took 0 bases from V and 1 from J, leaving 6 bases between them. The CDR3 nucleotides read TGTGCCAGCAGCTTAGATTTCTCGAACACTGAAGCTTTCTTT. Translation gives CASSLDFSNTEAFF. Combining the CDR3 with reference TRBV11-2 and TRBJ1-1 gives the whole variable domain EAGVAQSPRYKIIEKRQSVAFWCNPISGHATLYWYQQILGQGPKLLIQFQNNGVVDDSQLPKDRFSAERLKGVDSTLKIQPAKLEDSAVYLCASSLDFSNTEAFFGQGTRLTVV.

This clonotype was observed once. This sequence may be a read error, since a much larger clone differs from it by one base. Since the CDR3 does not end with the conserved phenylalanine or tryptophan, this likely comes from a read error. This rearrangement joins TRBV29-1 to TRBJ2-7; D gene ambiguous. CDR1 is SQVTM, CDR2 ANQGSEA, per germline. CDR3 length equals 12 residues. V was shortened by 0 bases and J by 4 bases, with 7 bases between the two germline ends. The CDR3 region has the DNA TGCAGCGTTGAAGATCGTGGATACGAGCAGTACCTC. Translated: CSVEDRGYEQYL.

The rearrangement uses TRBV19 and TRBJ1-5; D perhaps matches TRBD1 (5 bases). Trimming left V 4 bases short and J 4 bases short, with 14 bases between. The CDR3 spans 15 residues. Germline values: CDR1 LNHDA, CDR2 SQIVND (reference sequence). CDR3 coding DNA: TGTGCCAGTAGTAGAATAGGGGAGATAAATCAGCCCCAGCATTTT. This codes for CASSRIGEINQPQHF.

This chain connects TRBV11-1 to TRBJ2-3; tentative D call: TRBD2 (6 bases). Deletions cut 6 bases from V and 4 bases from J, with 26 bases between. This CDR3 has 18 residues. CDR1 and CDR2 (germline): SGHAT, FQDESV (reference sequence). The CDR3 DNA follows: TGTGCCAGCAGTTCGGAGGGAGGAGCCCAATATTGGGCAGATACGCAGTATTTT. Amino acid sequence: CASSSEGGAQYWADTQYF.

V gene TRBV6-5 combines with J gene TRBJ1-6, with D perhaps TRBD1 (6 bases). This CDR3 spans 17 amino acids. Trimming removed 7 bases at V and 6 bases at J, with 22 bases between. Germline V gene data show CDR1 as MNHEY and CDR2 as SVGAGI. The CDR3 loop reads CASNSPRASGVNSPLHF. The CDR3 nucleotides read TGTGCCAGCAACTCCCCGAGGGCATCAGGGGTTAATTCACCCCTCCACTTT.

With regard to this clonotype: A clone one base away is much larger, so this may be a read error. This chain connects TRBV10-1 to TRBJ1-1, with 7 bases aligning to TRBD1. The CDR3 has 15 residues. Germline V gene sequence: CDR1 WNHNN, CDR2 SYGVQD (reference sequence). The CDR3 loop is CVSRARQGMNTEAFF. In nucleotides, the CDR3 is TGCGTCAGCAGGGCAAGACAGGGAATGAACACTGAAGCTTTCTTT.

The chain carries TRBV10-3 and TRBJ2-5; perhaps TRBD2 as D (6 bases). The CDR3 has 17 residues. Germline values: CDR1 ENHRY, CDR2 SYGVKD. Trimming took off 4 bases at V and 9 bases at J, with 27 bases between the two ends. In nucleotides, the CDR3 is TGTGCCATCAGTGCTCCCGGGACCGGGCCGCGGGGATTTGCCCAGTACTTC. This codes for CAISAPGTGPRGFAQYF.

A remark on this clonotype: With a much larger clone just one base away, this may be a read error. This chain uses TRBV7-9 with TRBJ1-1; a weak D match, TRBD1 (6 bases). The germline V gene encodes CDR1 SEHNR and CDR2 FQNEAQ (reference sequence). The CDR3 length is 12 residues. The CDR3 DNA is TGTGCCAGCAGCAGGGGGTACACTAAAGCTTTCTTT. This sequence encodes CASSRGYTKAFF.

About this clonotype: As the CDR3 is not closed by the conserved phenylalanine or tryptophan, this likely results from a read error. The chain has TRBV20-1 and TRBJ2-5, with 11 positions matching TRBD2. From germline, CDR1 is DFQATT and CDR2 SNEGSKA (reference sequence). CDR3 length: 14 amino acids. Trimming cost V 5 bases and J 5 bases; bases outside gene matches: 7. The CDR3 bases are TGCAGTGCTGTCCGACTAGCGGGACTTGAGACCCAGTACTGC. Its translation is CSAVRLAGLETQYC.

This chain connects TRBV20-1 to TRBJ1-2, with 8 positions matching TRBD1. Trimming removed 6 bases from V and 4 bases from J; junction bases left unmatched: 13. The CDR3 has 15 amino acids. Germline CDR1 DFQATT, CDR2 SNEGSKA (reference sequence). CDR3 DNA sequence: TGCAGTGCCGGAGATAGCGGTGGACAGGGCTATGGCTACACCTTC. It translates to CSAGDSGGQGYGYTF.

This clonotype was detected many times. The chain couples TRBV12-3 or TRBV12-4 to TRBJ1-2; TRBD1 might be the D (5 bases). The germline V and J ends were trimmed by 3 bases and 6 bases, with 11 bases remaining between them. CDR3 size: 13 residues. DNA for the CDR3: TGTGCCAGCAGTTTTGTGTCAGGGCATGGCTACACCTTC. It specifies CASSFVSGHGYTF.

This clonotype has ten or more counts. The V gene is TRBV9, the J gene TRBJ2-6, with TRBD1 as a possible D gene (6 bases). The CDR3 is made up of 16 amino acids. Germline CDR1 and CDR2: SGDLS and YYNGEE. Between the trimmed V and J ends, which lost 3 bases and 4 bases, there was a span of 14 bases. CDR3 loop: CASSAWQGTGANVLTF. In DNA, the CDR3 is TGTGCCAGCAGCGCTTGGCAGGGGACCGGGGCCAACGTCCTGACTTTC.

On this clonotype: Germline is not matched at one junction end, which may reflect a read error. V gene TRBV10-3 combines with J gene TRBJ2-6; TRBD1 is a possible D gene (6 bases). The CDR3 is 16 amino acids. Germline-derived CDR1 and CDR2 are ENHRY and SYGVKD. This chain's CDR3 is CASSGHRAPGANVLTF. The CDR3 region has the DNA TGTGCCAGCAGTGGTCACAGGGCCCCTGGGGCCAACGTCCTGACTTTC.

The sample holds many counts of this clonotype. This chain uses TRBV12-3 or TRBV12-4 with TRBJ1-2; D uncertain. Trimming removed 3 bases at V and 4 bases at J, with 6 bases between. The length of the CDR3 is 12 residues. The CDR3 here is CASSLTFYGYTF. As DNA, the CDR3 is TGTGCCAGCAGTTTGACCTTCTATGGCTACACCTTC.

The chain recombines TRBV20-1 with TRBJ2-7; 10 nucleotides agree with TRBD1. V trimming: 4 bases; J trimming: 4 bases; junction bases outside the gene matches: 13. The CDR3 has 16 residues. Germline CDR1 reads DFQATT; CDR2 reads SNEGSKA (reference sequence). CDR3 amino acids: CSANPLAGTGEYEQYF. CDR3 coding DNA: TGCAGTGCTAACCCACTCGCCGGGACAGGGGAATACGAGCAGTACTTC.

This clonotype was seen repeatedly, ten times or more. The chain uses TRBV29-1 and TRBJ1-2; 9 bases align to TRBD1. The CDR3 runs to 13 residues. Trimming removed 8 bases from V and 2 bases from J; junction bases left unmatched: 6. Germline-derived CDR1 and CDR2 are SQVTM and ANQGSEA. The CDR3 loop is CSLGTGLNYGYTF. CDR3 bases: TGCAGCCTTGGGACAGGGCTAAACTATGGCTACACCTTC.

J is TRBJ2-5 and V is TRBV7-2, with 16 bases fitting TRBD2. CDR1 and CDR2 from the germline V gene are SGHTA and FQGNSA. J gave up 5 bases and V 5 bases, and 8 bases lay outside the gene matches. CDR3 length: 17 amino acids. Written as DNA, the CDR3 is TGTGCCAGCAGCCTGGGGACTAGCGGGGGGGCCGGTGAGACCCAGTACTTC. Protein product: CASSLGTSGGAGETQYF. Full variable domain (outside the CDR3, taken from reference TRBV7-2 and TRBJ2-5): GAGVSQSPSNKVTEKGKDVELRCDPISGHTALYWYRQSLGQGLEFLIYFQGNSAPDKSGLPSDRFSAERTGGSVSTLTIQRTQQEDSAVYLCASSLGTSGGAGETQYFGPGTRLLVL.

This clonotype occurred many times. The rearrangement uses TRBV20-1 and TRBJ2-7; 9 bases align to TRBD2. The CDR3 is 14 amino acids. CDR1 and CDR2 (germline): DFQATT, SNEGSKA (reference sequence). V lost 3 bases and J lost 5; bases outside the gene matches: 8. CDR3 amino acids: CSARKTSGLDEQYF. CDR3 nucleotide sequence: TGCAGTGCTAGGAAAACTAGCGGGCTGGACGAGCAGTACTTC.

CDR3 amino acids: CASSTTGGGFFSEQYF. CDR3 DNA: TGCGCCAGCAGCACAACAGGGGGCGGATTTTTTTCCGAGCAGTACTTC. The chain combines TRBV5-1 with TRBJ2-7; 9 nucleotides align to TRBD1. CDR3 size: 16 residues. CDR1 and CDR2 (germline): SGHRS, YFSETQ. The V segment lost 4 bases and the J segment 6 bases; nucleotides outside the gene matches: 14.

About this clonotype: This may stem from a read error, because a much larger clone lies one nucleotide away. The genes are TRBV7-4 and TRBJ1-1; TRBD1 aligns across 7 bases. V shed 4 bases and J 0 bases; nucleotides not matched to a gene: 5. This CDR3 is built from 15 residues. CDR1 and CDR2 (germline): SGHVT, SQSDAQ. This chain's CDR3 is CASSSPGQLNTEAFF. Here the CDR3 DNA reads TGTGCCAGCAGCTCCCCGGGACAGTTGAACACTGAAGCTTTCTTT. Complete variable domain (other parts from reference TRBV7-4 and TRBJ1-1): GAGVSQSPRYKVAKRGRDVALRCDSISGHVTLYWYRQTLGQGSEVLTYSQSDAQRDKSGRPSGRFSAERPERSVSTLKIQRTEQGDSAVYLCASSSPGQLNTEAFFGQGTRLTVV.

This clonotype was found a few times. The rearrangement uses TRBV2 and TRBJ2-2; perhaps TRBD1 as D (6 bases). From germline, CDR1 is SNHLY and CDR2 FYNNEI. V lost 7 bases and J 0 bases, leaving 9 bases between the germline ends. There are 14 residues in the CDR3. The DNA of the CDR3 is TGTGCCAGCATCGGACAGACGAACACCGGGGAGCTGTTTTTT. It encodes CASIGQTNTGELFF.

This clonotype was recorded many times. V is TRBV2 and J is TRBJ1-2; 9 nucleotides agree with TRBD1. J lost 3 bases, V lost 7 bases, and 3 bases had no gene match. Per germline, CDR1 SNHLY and CDR2 FYNNEI. CDR3 length: 13 amino acids. CDR3 nucleotides: TGTGCCAGCAATCGGGACAGGGACTATGGCTACACCTTC. Translating gives CASNRDRDYGYTF. Drawing the rest from reference TRBV2 and TRBJ1-2, the complete variable domain is EPEVTQTPSHQVTQMGQEVILRCVPISNHLYFYWYRQILGQKVEFLVSFYNNEISEKSEIFDDQFSVERPDGSNFTLKIRSTKLEDSAMYFCASNRDRDYGYTFGSGTRLTVV.

This chain links TRBV5-1 with TRBJ2-7, with D possibly matching TRBD1 (6 bases). The CDR3 consists of 14 residues. Germline loops: CDR1 SGHRS, CDR2 YFSETQ. The V end lost 3 bases, the J end lost 3 bases, and 13 bases lay between the germline ends. The CDR3 nucleotides are TGCGCCAGCAGCTCTGGTGGGGGCGACTACGAGCAGTACTTC. Its protein product is CASSSGGGDYEQYF.

The chain carries TRBV25-1 and TRBJ2-5; D is perhaps TRBD1 or TRBD2 (5 bases each). The CDR3 runs to 14 residues. Per germline, CDR1 MGHDK and CDR2 SYGVNS. V gave up 7 bases and J gave up 2 bases, with 14 bases separating them. In nucleotides, the CDR3 is TGTGCCAGCATCAGCGTCGGGACGCAAGAGACCCAGTACTTC. Protein product: CASISVGTQETQYF.

The gene calls are TRBV15 and TRBJ2-7; D is possibly TRBD1 (5 bases). The CDR3 consists of 15 residues. The germline CDR1 and CDR2 sequences are LNHNV and YYDKDF (reference sequence). The V end was cut by 0 bases, the J end by 5 bases, with 14 bases between. The CDR3 DNA reads as TGTGCCACCAGCAGAGATGAGAGCAGGGTGGACGAGCAGTACTTC. Its translation is CATSRDESRVDEQYF.

This clonotype was recorded at least ten times. The chain couples TRBV15 to TRBJ2-7, with D possibly matching TRBD1 (6 bases). This CDR3 has 17 amino acids. Germline assignment: CDR1 LNHNV and CDR2 YYDKDF (reference sequence). The V end lost 1 base, the J end lost 2 bases, and 18 bases lay between the germline ends. The CDR3 DNA reads TGTGCCACCAGCAGAGTCCCACAGACAGGCTCGCCCTACGAGCAGTACTTC. Translated: CATSRVPQTGSPYEQYF.

The chain joins TRBV7-2 to TRBJ2-5, with TRBD2 identical over 8 bases. The CDR3 covers 15 residues. V gave up 3 bases and J gave up 5 bases; unmatched junction bases: 8. CDR1 is SGHTA, CDR2 FQGNSA, per germline. The CDR3 reads CASSLWAGGGETQYF. CDR3 coding DNA: TGTGCCAGCAGCTTGTGGGCCGGCGGGGGGGAGACCCAGTACTTC.